Following are 17 T cell receptor beta chains from one sample sequenced in a study of tissue T cells after allogeneic stem cell transplantation. The data were produced by immunoSEQ multiplex PCR, yet TCRdb's version contains in-frame clones alone and is incomplete. Of about 8,200 clones listed, 40% to 55% are singletons. Time point noted: mouse harvest day 7 after allogeneic transplant. Each mouse received 10^7 T-cell-depleted marrow cells plus 10^6 splenic CD5+ T cells by tail vein. The material sequenced was gut tissue. The receptors shown here come from a female BALB/c mouse given C57BL/6 T cells with graft-versus-host disease after an allogeneic hematopoietic cell transplant.

There are a few counts of this clone. The gene names given are mouse names. The read stops 1 residue short of the end of the CDR3; the missing end is completed from the germline J gene. The rearrangement links TRBV16 to TRBJ2-5; 8 positions agree with TRBD2. This CDR3 is 14 amino acids long. The V and J ends lost 4 bases and 2 bases, in that order; junction bases with no gene match: 2. The germline gives CDR1 SGHSA, CDR2 FRNQAP. The CDR3 sequence is CASSSTGVQDTQYF. CDR3 DNA (partial): TGTGCAAGCAGCTCGACTGGGGTCCAAGACACCCAGTAC. Looking up the rest from reference TRBV16 and TRBJ2-5 gives the full variable domain: NAGVIQTPRHKVTGKGQEATLWCEPISGHSAVFWYRQTIVQGLEFLTYFRNQAPIDDSGMPKERFSAQMPNQSHSTLKIQSTQPQDSAVYLCASSSTGVQDTQYFGPGTRLLVL.

Worth noting for this clone: Here the gene names and germline are mouse. From the germline J gene comes the end of the CDR3, since the read stops 1 residue before it. The chain links TRBV12-1 to TRBJ2-7; a possible D gene is TRBD2 (6 bases). CDR3 length: 14 residues. V shed 0 bases and J shed 3 bases, with 11 bases lying between them. Per the germline V gene, CDR1 is SGHSN and CDR2 is HYEKVE. The CDR3 loop is CASSLGLGFYEQYF. The CDR3 bases that were read are TGTGCCAGCTCTCTCGGGCTGGGGTTCTATGAACAGTAC.

Regarding this clone: Gene names refer to mouse genes. The DNA ends 1 residue before the CDR3 does, and the rest of the CDR3 is filled in from the germline J gene. The chain uses TRBV26 and TRBJ1-2; unclear D gene. Germline CDR1 reads KGHPV; CDR2 reads FQNQEV (reference sequence). The CDR3 is 11 amino acids. V shed 0 bases and J shed 4 bases, with 0 bases lying between them. The CDR3 loop is CASSLSSDYTF. CDR3 DNA, as far as it was read: TGTGCCAGCAGTCTGTCCTCCGACTACACC.

As to this clone: Gene and germline names: mouse. Coverage ceases 1 residue before the CDR3 finishes, and the germline J gene fills in the end. The chain employs TRBV13-2 and TRBJ2-1, with unresolved D. Germline V gene lookup returns CDR1 NNHNN and CDR2 SYGAGS (reference sequence). The CDR3 has 14 residues. The ends were cut back, 0 bases at V and 5 bases at J, with 9 bases in the middle. The CDR3 DNA, read in part, is TGTGCCAGCGGTGATGTATCAGGAGATGCTGAGCAGTTC. It encodes CASGDVSGDAEQF. The full CDR3 is CASGDVSGDAEQFF.

A word on this clone: Gene names denote mouse genes. The read ends 1 residue before the CDR3 terminus; that terminus is restored from the germline J gene. The chain carries TRBV3 and TRBJ2-7; TRBD2 matches 7 bases. The CDR3 has 14 residues. J gave up 4 bases and V 0 bases, and 3 bases lay outside the gene matches. Germline V gives CDR1 SNHLY, CDR2 FYNGKV (reference sequence). The sequenced CDR3 bases are TGTGCCAGCAGCTTAGCTGGGGGGATATATGAACAGTAC. Protein sequence: CASSLAGGIYEQY. The whole CDR3 region reads CASSLAGGIYEQYF.

About this clone itself: Mouse gene names apply. The CDR3 protein is CASNLQGNTGQLYF. The sequenced part of the CDR3 DNA is TGTGCCAGCAATCTACAGGGAAACACCGGGCAGCTCTAC. The chain links TRBV15 to TRBJ2-2; a weak D match, TRBD1 (6 bases). The CDR3 goes on 1 residue after the read ends, and that part is filled in from the germline J gene. The CDR3 length is 14 residues. With 7 bases removed from V and 1 base from J, the gap between germline ends came to 10 bases. Germline V gene sequence: CDR1 SGHND, CDR2 FRSKSL. The whole variable domain, remainder taken from reference TRBV15 and TRBJ2-2, is DAGVTQTPRHEVAEKGQTIILKCEPVSGHNDLFWYRQTKIQGLELLSYFRSKSLMEDGGAFKDRFKAEMLNSSFSTLKIQPTEPKDSAVYLCASNLQGNTGQLYFGEGSKLTVL.

As for this clone: The gene names here belong to mouse. The CDR3 end falls 1 residue outside the read, so it is completed with the germline J gene. The V and J genes are TRBV14 and TRBJ2-2; 11 nucleotides match TRBD2. V shed 4 bases and J 3 bases; nucleotides not matched to a gene: 2. CDR1 is SGHDT and CDR2 is FRDEAV in the germline V gene. The CDR3 is 15 residues long. The sequenced part of the CDR3 DNA is TGTGCCAGCAGTCCGGACTGGGGGGACACCGGGCAGCTCTAC. Protein sequence: CASSPDWGDTGQLY. The entire CDR3 protein is CASSPDWGDTGQLYF.

Turning to this clone: The gene names given are mouse names. The CDR3 extends 1 residue past the end of the read, so its final part is completed from the germline J gene. Other DNA sequences in this sample translate to the same CDR3. The rearrangement links TRBV23 to TRBJ2-1; no check of the table's D call, TRBD1, against the DNA was made. CDR3 size: 13 residues. The germline V gene encodes CDR1 KGHTA and CDR2 FQNQQP. The CDR3 bases that were read are TGCTCCAGCAGTCGACAAAACTATGCTGAGCAGTTC. Protein product: CSSSRQNYAEQF. The entire CDR3 is CSSSRQNYAEQFF. Variable domain in full (rest from reference TRBV23 and TRBJ2-1): DAAVTQKPRYLIKMKGQEAEMKCIPEKGHTAVFWYQQKQSKELKFLIYFQNQQPLDQIDMVKERFSAVCPSSSLCSLGIRTCEAEDSALYLCSSSRQNYAEQFFGPGTRLTVL.

In the case of this clone: Mouse gene names apply. The read ends 1 residue shy of where the CDR3 ends; the end is completed using the germline J gene. This chain uses TRBV1 with TRBJ2-4; 10 bases are a match to TRBD2. Germline trimming cut 3 bases from V and 5 bases from J; bases unmatched to any gene: 2. The CDR3 totals 14 residues. The V gene's germline CDR1 is NSQYPW and CDR2 LRSPGD (reference sequence). CDR3 DNA, as far as it was read: TGCACCTGCAGTGCCTGGGGGGGCGGAAACACCTTGTAC. Protein sequence: CTCSAWGGGNTLY. The whole CDR3 is CTCSAWGGGNTLYF. The whole variable domain, remainder taken from reference TRBV1 and TRBJ2-4, is VTLLEQNPRWRLVPRGQAVNLRCILKNSQYPWMSWYQQDLQKQLQWLFTLRSPGDKEVKSLPGADYLATRVTDTELRLQVANMSQGRTLYCTCSAWGGGNTLYFGAGTRLSVL.

In the case of this clone: The genes are named according to mouse. The read terminates 1 residue ahead of where the CDR3 ends, so the germline J gene completes it. This chain uses TRBV14 with TRBJ2-4, with 7 bases identical to TRBD2. Trimming removed 5 bases from V and 0 bases from J; junction bases left unmatched: 3. The CDR3 runs 14 residues. Germline V gene sequence: CDR1 SGHDT, CDR2 FRDEAV. The chain's CDR3 is CASSLWGSQNTLYF. The CDR3 DNA, read in part, is TGTGCCAGCAGCCTCTGGGGGAGTCAAAACACCTTGTAC.

By proportion, this clone is medium-sized. Gene names and germline match the mouse. The CDR3 extends 1 residue past the end of the read, so its final part is completed from the germline J gene. V gene TRBV16 combines with J gene TRBJ2-5, with 8 bases that match TRBD2. CDR3 length equals 14 residues. The ends lost 3 bases at V and 3 bases at J; junction bases unmatched: 2. CDR1 and CDR2 from the germline V gene are SGHSA and FRNQAP. The CDR3 bases that were read are TGTGCAAGCAGCTTTAGACTGGGGCAAGACACCCAGTAC. Encoded protein: CASSFRLGQDTQY. The complete CDR3 protein is CASSFRLGQDTQYF.

The count of this clone is one. Genes and germline come from the mouse. Coverage ceases 1 residue before the CDR3 finishes, and the germline J gene fills in the end. The chain is built from TRBV16 and TRBJ1-1; 9 positions agree with TRBD1. Germline V gene sequence: CDR1 SGHSA, CDR2 FRNQAP. V dropped 3 bases and J dropped 6; count of bases not matched to a gene: 2. The CDR3 contains 13 residues. CDR3 DNA (partial): TGTGCAAGCAGCTTCCGGGACAGGGCAGAAGTCTTC. Amino acid sequence: CASSFRDRAEVF. The full CDR3 protein is CASSFRDRAEVFF.

Comments on this clone: One junction end does not reproduce the germline sequence, and a read error may be involved. Mouse gene names and germline throughout. With the read ending 1 residue before the CDR3 end, the germline J gene is used to fill in that end. The chain recombines TRBV20 with TRBJ2-4; 11 bases match TRBD2. CDR3 length: 15 amino acids. CDR1 and CDR2 from the germline V gene are GFQATS and STVNSAI. This CDR3 is CGARDWGRGQNTLYF. The sequenced part of the CDR3 DNA is TGTGGTGCTCGGGACTGGGGGCGAGGGCAAAACACCTTGTAC.

Remarks on this clone: All gene names here are mouse names. The read terminates 1 residue ahead of where the CDR3 ends, so the germline J gene completes it. The genes are TRBV4 and TRBJ1-3, with unresolved D. This CDR3 is built from 12 residues. Trimming removed 5 bases from V and 7 bases from J, with 9 bases in between. Germline V gives CDR1 LGHDT, CDR2 YNNKQL (reference sequence). Incomplete CDR3 DNA: TGTGCCAGCAGCCCTCCGGGGAATACGCTCTAT. This translates into CASSPPGNTLY. The whole CDR3 reads CASSPPGNTLYF.

This clone was detected only a few times. The genes and germline here are from mouse. The sequence runs out 1 residue before the end of the CDR3; the remainder is reconstructed from the germline J gene. The chain uses TRBV26 and TRBJ2-2, with D uncertain. The CDR3 spans 14 residues. Germline CDR1 and CDR2: KGHPV and FQNQEV (reference sequence). Trimming cost V 0 bases and J 1 base, with 3 bases left between them. CDR3 DNA, as far as it was read: TGTGCCAGCAGTCTGTCGGAAAACACCGGGCAGCTCTAC. Translated, it gives CASSLSENTGQLY. In full, the CDR3 is CASSLSENTGQLYF.

With regard to this clone: Gene names are mouse gene names. The read terminates 1 residue before the CDR3 end, so the remaining end is supplied by the germline J gene. The rearrangement joins TRBV19 to TRBJ2-2, with D possibly being TRBD1 (6 bases). The CDR3 has 14 residues. Trimming left V 2 bases short and J 1 base short, with 6 bases between. Germline CDR1 reads FNHDT; CDR2 reads SITEND (reference sequence). CDR3 protein: CASSMGQNTGQLYF. The covered CDR3 bases are TGTGCCAGCAGTATGGGACAAAACACCGGGCAGCTCTAC.

On this clone: Germline and genes here are mouse. The CDR3 DNA, read in part, is TGCTCCAGCAGTCAAGGGGGGGCCGCCAGTGCAGAAACGCTGTAT. Protein: CSSSQGGAASAETLY. The full CDR3 protein is CSSSQGGAASAETLYF. The V and J genes are TRBV23 and TRBJ2-3; the tabulated D call, TRBD2, remains unverified against the DNA. The read ends 1 residue before the CDR3 terminus; that terminus is restored from the germline J gene. Germline loops: CDR1 KGHTA, CDR2 FQNQQP. The CDR3 has 16 amino acids.